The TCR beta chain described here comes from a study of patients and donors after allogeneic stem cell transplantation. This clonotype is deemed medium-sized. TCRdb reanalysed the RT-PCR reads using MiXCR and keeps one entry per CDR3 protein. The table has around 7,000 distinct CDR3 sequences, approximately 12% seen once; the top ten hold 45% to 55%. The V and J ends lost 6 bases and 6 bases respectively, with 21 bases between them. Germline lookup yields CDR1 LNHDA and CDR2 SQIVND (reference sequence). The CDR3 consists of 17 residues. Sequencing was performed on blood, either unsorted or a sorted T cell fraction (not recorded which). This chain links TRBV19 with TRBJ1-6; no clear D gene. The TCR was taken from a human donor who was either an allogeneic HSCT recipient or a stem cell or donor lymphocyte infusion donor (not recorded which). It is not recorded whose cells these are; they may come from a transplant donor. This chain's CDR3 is CASSQLGARLSNSPLHF. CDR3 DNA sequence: TGTGCCAGTAGCCAGCTGGGAGCCCGCCTCTCTAATTCACCCCTCCACTTT.